Each of the 4 T cell receptor beta chains below was sequenced from the same sample in a study of T cells in Graves' hyperthyroidism and ophthalmopathy. TCR beta CDR3 sequences were amplified from RNA transcripts. A set of HTBI primers served as the primers for a first-round RT-PCR of the TCR CDR3. TCRdb processed the multiplex PCR reads anew with MiXCR; each CDR3 protein has one entry. The sample includes roughly 400,000 distinct CDR3 sequences, about 14% seen only once; the top ten take around 27%. Sequencing input: blood. All receptors come from a man aged 50 to 59 with Graves' ophthalmopathy.

This chain joins TRBV9 and TRBJ2-3; D possibly uses TRBD1 or TRBD2 (5 bases each). The ends were cut back, 7 bases at V and 2 bases at J, with 11 bases in the middle. The germline CDR1 and CDR2 sequences are SGDLS and YYNGEE. The CDR3 length is 13 residues. The CDR3 DNA is TGTGCCAGCCGGGACCGATACACAGATACGCAGTATTTT. Translation: CASRDRYTDTQYF.

This clonotype was found many times. This sequence joins TRBV6-1 and TRBJ2-2; 11 bases fit TRBD1. The CDR3 loop spans 20 amino acids. The germline V gene encodes CDR1 MNHNS and CDR2 SASEGT. The V and J ends lost 7 bases and 1 base, in that order; junction bases with no gene match: 17. CDR3 in DNA: TGTGCCAGCACGGGGGGGGGACAGGGGGACAGACGCAAGAACACCGGGGAGCTGTTTTTT. Translating it yields CASTGGGQGDRRKNTGELFF.

This clonotype was detected ten times or more. V usage is TRBV5-1 and J usage is TRBJ2-3; D not resolved. The germline gives CDR1 SGHRS, CDR2 YFSETQ. Trimming left V 1 base short and J 2 bases short, with 17 bases between. The CDR3 totals 17 residues. The CDR3 DNA follows: TGCGCCAGCAGCTTGTACCGCCTACTGCACGACACAGATACGCAGTATTTT. Protein sequence: CASSLYRLLHDTDTQYF. The complete variable domain, with remaining parts taken from reference TRBV5-1 and TRBJ2-3, reads KAGVTQTPRYLIKTRGQQVTLSCSPISGHRSVSWYQQTPGQGLQFLFEYFSETQRNKGNFPGRFSGRQFSNSRSEMNVSTLELGDSALYLCASSLYRLLHDTDTQYFGPGTRLTVL.

This clonotype was seen ten or more times. The chain employs TRBV6-1 and TRBJ1-1; 7 bases line up with TRBD1. The junction had 10 bases not matched to a gene; V was cut back by 4 bases and J by 8 bases. There are 14 residues in the CDR3. Germline V lookup: CDR1 MNHNS, CDR2 SASEGT. This chain's CDR3 is CASSVDRVVGEAFF. Written as DNA, the CDR3 is TGTGCCAGCAGTGTTGACAGGGTGGTAGGAGAAGCTTTCTTT.